One T cell receptor beta chain is described in this entry. Assay execution took place at the deep level. Method: immunoSEQ multiplex PCR; TCRdb's copy keeps in-frame clones and lacks some. The data show 2,500,000 or so clones, roughly 92% seen once. This entry comes from a study of shared clonotypes between healthy human individuals. Everyone who donated was a Caucasian adult who lived in Nashville, Tennessee. The V end was cut by 2 bases, the J end by 8 bases, with 16 bases between. This CDR3 contains 15 residues. Germline CDR1 is MNHEY and CDR2 is SVGAGI. The sequencing input was naive CD4+ T cells from PBMCs. Subset denoted: CD45RA+ positively selected. The chain combines TRBV6-5 with TRBJ1-5; D might be TRBD1 (5 bases). This TCR derives from a young man in good health. Some clones in this sample may be carry-over from other donors' samples. The CDR3 loop is CASSYPGTAEEPQHF. CDR3 nucleotide sequence: TGTGCCAGCAGTTACCCTGGGACGGCCGAGGAGCCCCAGCATTTT.